This TCR beta chain was recovered during a study of a mutant IDH1 vaccine in newly diagnosed glioma. Study context: Administration of eight vaccinations to patients took place in weeks 1, 3, 5, 7, 11, 15, 19, 23. Treated patients comprised 62.5% males and around 38% females, mean age roughly 37 years.

Germline loops: CDR1 SGHVS, CDR2 FQNEAQ. Trimming took off 5 bases at V and 0 bases at J, with 11 bases between the two ends. The CDR3 contains 14 residues. Study observations and caveats: Top-clonotype changes in peripheral T cells seemed unrelated to pseudoprogression.

The repertoire was sequenced with immunoSEQ multiplex PCR; TCRdb's copy has only in-frame clones and lacks some. Counted here are tens of thousands of clones, 70% to 85% occurring once; the ten biggest clones make up nearly 25%. The table lists this clone with a count of one. Its antigen is unknown. Time point reported: week 5, during vaccination. One vaccine dose held 300 ug of mutant IDH1 20-mer peptide and came with topical imiquimod. Patients carried new grade 3 or 4 IDH1-mutant astrocytomas lacking nuclear ATRX. The genes are TRBV7-8 and TRBJ2-7; D not resolved. The sample here was PBMCs, taken from a glioma patient whose treatment included an IDH1 peptide vaccine. The sequence came from a man aged 25 to 45 with glioma. The CDR3 loop reads CASSIRRDSYEQYF. The DNA of the CDR3 is TGTGCCAGCAGCATAAGAAGGGACTCCTACGAGCAGTACTTC.